Given below is one T cell receptor (beta chain) in context. The V gene lost 5 bases and the J gene lost 0 bases, with 4 bases spanning the gap. Germline V lookup: CDR1 PRHDT, CDR2 FYEKMQ (reference sequence). The CDR3 runs 12 residues. The sample comes from a study of blood T cell repertoires in COVID-19. Seattle researchers signed up patients amid active infection and tracked them longitudinally. In the original workflow: By means of reference gene primer amplification, nucleated cell counts were estimated. Profiled with immunoSEQ multiplex PCR; TCRdb holds only in-frame clones, not every one. Clonal size and the V and J genes are those of that table, whereas D and trimming came from the DNA. The table lists 300,000 to 350,000 clones, approximately 92% of them singletons.

The clonotype was recovered from a woman in her twenties or thirties with COVID-19, enrolled during active disease. The V call is TRBV13, the J call TRBJ1-1; D uncertain. Sequenced input: peripheral blood. The CDR3 region is CASSQLNTEAFF. The CDR3 DNA follows: TGTGCCAGCAGCCAGTTGAACACTGAAGCTTTCTTT.